These 17 T cell receptor beta chains share one sample of origin, sequenced in a study of T cell responses to AZD1222 COVID-19 vaccine. Clones were read by immunoSEQ multiplex PCR, and TCRdb kept only the in-frame ones, dropping some. The table records fewer than 85,000 clones, about 91% of them present only once. The source material was peripheral blood, sampled on day 0 of MenACWY control vaccination. Receptors originate from an adult in good health.

The chain couples TRBV11-2 to TRBJ1-2; D gene unclear. The germline V gene has CDR1 SGHAT and CDR2 FQNNGV. The V gene lost 5 bases and the J gene lost 4 bases, with 14 bases spanning the gap. This CDR3 is built from 14 residues. The CDR3 spells CASSIGDQTYGYTF. For the CDR3, the DNA is TGTGCCAGCAGCATCGGTGATCAGACCTATGGCTACACCTTC.

This clone was seen once. This chain connects TRBV6-2 or TRBV6-3 to TRBJ1-5, with unresolved D. V was trimmed by 5 bases and J by 1 base, leaving 9 bases between them. The CDR3 spans 14 residues. CDR1 is MNHEY and CDR2 is SVGEGT in the germline V gene. The CDR3 coding sequence is TGTGCCAGCAGTCTGGGTCTGAGCAATCAGCCCCAGCATTTT. Translation: CASSLGLSNQPQHF.

The V call is TRBV4-3, the J call TRBJ1-3; D might be TRBD1 (5 bases). V lost 2 bases and J lost 1, with 12 bases in between. Germline-derived CDR1 and CDR2 are LGHNA and YSLEER. CDR3 size: 16 residues. CDR3 nucleotides: TGCGCCAGCAGCCAAAGGCAAGGGGTGTCTGGAAACACCATATATTTT. It codes for CASSQRQGVSGNTIYF.

V is TRBV19 and J is TRBJ2-3; D possibly corresponds to TRBD2 (6 bases). Germline-derived CDR1 and CDR2 are LNHDA and SQIVND (reference sequence). The CDR3 is 15 amino acids. Between the trimmed V and J ends, which lost 3 bases and 6 bases, there was a span of 16 bases. For the CDR3, the DNA is TGTGCCAGTAGTATTAGCGGCCTTTTCACGGATACGCAGTATTTT. It specifies CASSISGLFTDTQYF.

This sequence joins TRBV3-1 (or the pseudogene TRBV3-2) and TRBJ2-3, with TRBD2 matching over 10 bases. The CDR3 runs 17 residues. From germline, CDR1 is LGHDT and CDR2 YNNKEL (reference sequence). Unmatched junction bases numbered 5, after V lost 0 bases and J lost 2 bases. This chain's CDR3 is CASSQDPSGGATDTQYF. The DNA of the CDR3 is TGTGCCAGCAGCCAAGATCCTAGCGGGGGAGCCACAGATACGCAGTATTTT.

This chain joins TRBV13 and TRBJ1-3; 9 bases map to TRBD1. The CDR3 extends over 17 amino acids. CDR1 and CDR2 from the germline V gene are PRHDT and FYEKMQ (reference sequence). The trim removed 10 bases at V and 0 bases at J, leaving 13 bases unmatched. CDR3 sequence (DNA): TGTGCCACCACCACGCGGGGACAGGGACGCTCTGGAAACACCATATATTTT. Its protein is CATTTRGQGRSGNTIYF. Full variable domain (missing parts from reference TRBV13 and TRBJ1-3): AAGVIQSPRHLIKEKRETATLKCYPIPRHDTVYWYQQGPGQDPQFLISFYEKMQSDKGSIPDRFSAQQFSDYHSELNMSSLELGDSALYFCATTTRGQGRSGNTIYFGEGSWLTVV.

This chain links TRBV19 with TRBJ2-1; 8 bases agree with TRBD2. V shed 6 bases and J 5 bases; nucleotides not matched to a gene: 18. From germline, CDR1 is LNHDA and CDR2 SQIVND (reference sequence). This CDR3 contains 18 residues. Written as DNA, the CDR3 is TGTGCCAGTAGCCTTTACGAACGGGGGGGCCCAATTGACAATGAGCAGTTCTTC. Translating gives CASSLYERGGPIDNEQFF.

The chain has TRBV19 and TRBJ1-5; 11 bases align to TRBD1. The CDR3 totals 15 residues. Per germline, CDR1 LNHDA and CDR2 SQIVND (reference sequence). With V trimmed by 7 bases and J by 6 bases, 8 bases remained unmatched. This chain's CDR3 is CASTEDRGHAQPQHF. The CDR3 region has the DNA TGTGCCAGTACCGAGGACAGGGGGCATGCTCAGCCCCAGCATTTT. The full variable domain, with the rest looked up from reference TRBV19 and TRBJ1-5, is DGGITQSPKYLFRKEGQNVTLSCEQNLNHDAMYWYRQDPGQGLRLIYYSQIVNDFQKGDIAEGYSVSREKKESFPLTVTSAQKNPTAFYLCASTEDRGHAQPQHFGDGTRLSIL.

In its sample, this clone was seen once. J is TRBJ1-5 and V is TRBV19; 8 bases align to TRBD1. Unmatched junction bases numbered 8, after V lost 5 bases and J lost 5 bases. The CDR3 extends over 15 amino acids. Germline assignment: CDR1 LNHDA and CDR2 SQIVND (reference sequence). This chain's CDR3 is CASSLRGTGYQPQHF. The CDR3 nucleotides read TGTGCCAGTAGTCTCCGAGGGACAGGCTATCAGCCCCAGCATTTT.

This chain joins TRBV24-1 and TRBJ1-5; D is ambiguous. This CDR3 spans 12 amino acids. V was cut by 3 bases and J by 5 bases, with 4 bases left in between. Looked up from germline, CDR1 is KGHDR and CDR2 is SFDVKD. The CDR3 spells CATSDPDQPQHF. The CDR3 nucleotides read TGTGCCACCAGTGATCCGGATCAGCCCCAGCATTTT.

The genes are TRBV10-3 and TRBJ1-1; perhaps TRBD1 as D (5 bases). Germline V lookup: CDR1 ENHRY, CDR2 SYGVKD. Deletions cut 10 bases from V and 3 bases from J, with 15 bases between. The CDR3 runs to 13 residues. CDR3 region: CATREEVDTEAFF. DNA of the CDR3: TGTGCCACCAGGGAAGAAGTGGACACTGAAGCTTTCTTT.

The CDR3 loop reads CATNPPNTGELFF. Here the CDR3 DNA reads TGTGCCACCAACCCACCGAACACCGGGGAGCTGTTTTTT. The chain employs TRBV28 and TRBJ2-2; unclear D gene. Germline V gene data show CDR1 as MDHEN and CDR2 as SYDVKM. This CDR3 has 13 amino acids. The V gene lost 10 bases and the J gene lost 0 bases, with 9 bases spanning the gap.

The genes are TRBV2 and TRBJ2-2, with 11 bases aligning to TRBD1. CDR3 size: 17 residues. Germline V gene sequence: CDR1 SNHLY, CDR2 FYNNEI. The V segment lost 6 bases and the J segment 6 bases; nucleotides outside the gene matches: 12. In nucleotides, the CDR3 is TGTGCCAGCAGCCCGGGGCCGGGACAGGGGGTACCCGGGGAGCTGTTTTTT. Translated, it gives CASSPGPGQGVPGELFF.

CDR3 nucleotide sequence: TGTGCCAGCAGCGTAGACCGGGGGCTAGCGGGGGGAAGAGGCACCGGGGAGCTGTTTTTT. This codes for CASSVDRGLAGGRGTGELFF. This sequence joins TRBV9 and TRBJ2-2, with 11 bases matching TRBD2. Germline V CDR1 and CDR2: SGDLS, YYNGEE. This CDR3 spans 20 amino acids. The junction had 14 bases not matched to a gene; V was cut back by 0 bases and J by 4 bases.

V is TRBV5-6 and J is TRBJ2-5, with D possibly being TRBD2 (6 bases). The V gene lost 4 bases and the J gene lost 2 bases, with 21 bases spanning the gap. The CDR3 length is 17 residues. Germline V CDR1 and CDR2: SGHDT, YYEEEE. In nucleotides, the CDR3 is TGTGCCAGCAGCGTATTACTAGTCGGGAGTCTACAAGAGACCCAGTACTTC. Protein product: CASSVLLVGSLQETQYF.

Here the CDR3 DNA reads TGTGCCAGTAGTACCCAAAAAAACAATGAGCAGTTCTTC. Its protein is CASSTQKNNEQFF. The chain has TRBV19 and TRBJ2-1; no definite D call. Germline V CDR1 and CDR2: LNHDA, SQIVND (reference sequence). V was clipped by 4 bases and J by 5 bases, with 9 bases between them. This CDR3 region has 13 residues.

The V gene is TRBV28, the J gene TRBJ1-4, with a tentative D call TRBD1 (5 bases). Germline values: CDR1 MDHEN, CDR2 SYDVKM. CDR3 length equals 14 residues. V dropped 5 bases and J dropped 0 bases, with 7 bases sitting between them. CDR3 residues: CASSGRATNEKLFF. The CDR3 DNA reads TGTGCCAGCAGTGGCAGGGCAACTAATGAAAAACTGTTTTTT.